This entry lists 30 T cell receptor beta chains sequenced from one sample in a study of cytotoxic CD8 clonotypes in ibrutinib-treated CLL. Some clones are missing from TCRdb's copy, which holds only in-frame ones; the method was immunoSEQ multiplex PCR. The data contain some 310,000 clones, roughly 79% of them singletons. This specimen was PBMCs, taken before ibrutinib treatment. Every receptor here comes from a human donor with chronic lymphocytic leukemia.

This sequence joins TRBV5-1 and TRBJ2-7; 11 bases agree with TRBD2. V was pared by 0 bases and J by 2 bases, with 4 bases of the junction left unmatched. CDR3 length equals 16 residues. Germline V gene lookup returns CDR1 SGHRS and CDR2 YFSETQ. The CDR3 DNA reads TGCGCCAGCAGCTTGGCTCTAGCGGGAGGCCCCTACGAGCAGTACTTC. This gives the protein CASSLALAGGPYEQYF. Full variable domain (outside the CDR3, taken from reference TRBV5-1 and TRBJ2-7): KAGVTQTPRYLIKTRGQQVTLSCSPISGHRSVSWYQQTPGQGLQFLFEYFSETQRNKGNFPGRFSGRQFSNSRSEMNVSTLELGDSALYLCASSLALAGGPYEQYFGPGTRLTVT.

This clone was observed a single time. The rearrangement uses TRBV10-3 and TRBJ1-2; D perhaps matches TRBD1 (6 bases). The CDR3 contains 14 residues. CDR1 and CDR2 from the germline V gene are ENHRY and SYGVKD. V was cut by 2 bases and J by 4 bases, with 11 bases left in between. CDR3 amino acids: CAISEQGQIYGYTF. Written as DNA, the CDR3 is TGTGCCATCAGTGAGCAAGGACAGATCTATGGCTACACCTTC.

The chain is built from TRBV2 and TRBJ2-6; 9 positions match TRBD1. This CDR3 comprises 16 residues. Germline CDR1 is SNHLY and CDR2 is FYNNEI. The ends lost 6 bases at V and 3 bases at J; junction bases unmatched: 6. The CDR3 DNA reads as TGTGCCAGCAGGCTGACAGGGGGATTTGGGGCCAACGTCCTGACTTTC. The encoded protein is CASRLTGGFGANVLTF. Full variable domain (remainder filled in from reference TRBV2 and TRBJ2-6): EPEVTQTPSHQVTQMGQEVILRCVPISNHLYFYWYRQILGQKVEFLVSFYNNEISEKSEIFDDQFSVERPDGSNFTLKIRSTKLEDSAMYFCASRLTGGFGANVLTFGAGSRLTVL.

The rearrangement joins TRBV19 to TRBJ2-3; TRBD1 or TRBD2 may be the D gene (6 bases each). Trimming shortened V by 7 bases and J by 0 bases, and 11 bases separated the two germline ends. The CDR3 runs to 14 residues. From germline, CDR1 is LNHDA and CDR2 SQIVND (reference sequence). CDR3 protein: CASKGGFSTDTQYF. DNA for the CDR3: TGTGCCAGTAAGGGGGGATTCAGCACAGATACGCAGTATTTT.

The chain combines TRBV9 with TRBJ2-3; D gene ambiguous. V shed 6 bases and J shed 1 base, with 9 bases lying between them. This CDR3 contains 13 residues. Germline CDR1 and CDR2: SGDLS and YYNGEE. The CDR3 sequence: CASNLDRTDTQYF. DNA for the CDR3: TGTGCCAGCAACCTGGATCGCACAGATACGCAGTATTTT.

The chain joins TRBV28 to TRBJ2-5; 13 bases align to TRBD2. J was trimmed by 5 bases and V by 6 bases; bases with no gene match: 21. Germline CDR1 and CDR2: MDHEN and SYDVKM. This CDR3 region has 20 residues. Here the CDR3 reads CASSFFKGLAGIIARETQYF. For the CDR3, the DNA is TGTGCCAGCAGCTTCTTTAAGGGACTAGCGGGAATTATAGCCAGGGAGACCCAGTACTTC.

This chain joins TRBV7-9 and TRBJ2-1, with a weak D call TRBD2 (5 bases). Trimming left V 1 base short and J 2 bases short, with 6 bases between. The length of the CDR3 is 14 residues. CDR1 and CDR2 (germline): SEHNR, FQNEAQ (reference sequence). This chain's CDR3 is CASSLERAYNEQFF. Written as DNA, the CDR3 is TGTGCCAGCAGCTTAGAGAGGGCCTACAATGAGCAGTTCTTC.

This clone was detected only a few times. CDR3 residues: CAWSATVAPRGYTF. The DNA of the CDR3 is TGTGCCTGGAGCGCGACAGTGGCGCCTAGGGGCTACACCTTC. The chain uses TRBV30 and TRBJ1-2, with D possibly TRBD1 on 5 matching bases. This CDR3 is built from 14 residues. V lost 3 bases and J 8 bases, leaving 19 bases between the germline ends. CDR1 and CDR2 (germline): GTSNPN, SVGIG (reference sequence).

The V gene is TRBV18, the J gene TRBJ1-5; no clear D gene. CDR1 is KGHSH and CDR2 is LQKENI in the germline V gene. With 3 bases removed from V and 4 bases from J, the gap between germline ends came to 19 bases. The CDR3 is made up of 17 amino acids. The CDR3 coding sequence is TGTGCCAGCTCACCGGACCCACAAGGAGGCGTGAATCAGCCCCAGCATTTT. Translated, it gives CASSPDPQGGVNQPQHF.

The chain is built from TRBV5-4 and TRBJ2-1, with 9 nucleotides matching TRBD1. This CDR3 contains 15 residues. V gave up 2 bases and J gave up 9 bases; unmatched junction bases: 9. Per germline, CDR1 SGHNT and CDR2 YYREEE (reference sequence). CDR3 in amino acids: CASSFPGQGVAEQFF. The CDR3 DNA reads as TGTGCCAGCAGCTTTCCGGGACAGGGAGTGGCTGAGCAGTTCTTC.

CDR3: CASSQRRGAGEKLFF. The CDR3 DNA reads as TGTGCCAGCAGCCAACGAAGGGGGGCTGGGGAAAAACTGTTTTTT. The chain is built from TRBV4-2 and TRBJ1-4, with a possible D match to TRBD1 (6 bases). The CDR3 has 15 residues. Trimming removed 2 bases at V and 8 bases at J, with 15 bases between. Per germline, CDR1 LGHNA and CDR2 YNFKEQ.

This clone has just a few counts. In nucleotides, the CDR3 is TGTGCCAGCAGCCCTCAATCGTCTGGGGATACGCAGTATTTT. Its translation is CASSPQSSGDTQYF. The chain couples TRBV7-2 to TRBJ2-3; D remains ambiguous. V dropped 5 bases and J dropped 6 bases, with 15 bases sitting between them. CDR3 size: 14 residues. Germline V gene data show CDR1 as SGHTA and CDR2 as FQGNSA.

J is TRBJ2-1 and V is TRBV2; tentatively, D is TRBD2 (5 bases). CDR1 SNHLY and CDR2 FYNNEI come from the germline V gene. The CDR3 length is 12 residues. V lost 6 bases and J lost 6, with 9 bases in between. CDR3 sequence (DNA): TGTGCCAGCAGGGGAGACTCCAATGAGCAGTTCTTC. As protein: CASRGDSNEQFF.

This clone was seen a handful of times. The chain employs TRBV10-3 and TRBJ1-2, with D unresolved. V was cut by 3 bases and J by 1 base, with 6 bases left in between. Germline V gene lookup returns CDR1 ENHRY and CDR2 SYGVKD. This CDR3 comprises 13 residues. The CDR3 region has the DNA TGTGCCATCAGTGATTTTGATAACTATGGCTACACCTTC. It is translated as CAISDFDNYGYTF.

This clone was recorded once. This chain uses TRBV7-9 with TRBJ1-5, with 7 nucleotides matching TRBD1. CDR3 length equals 17 residues. Germline CDR1 and CDR2: SEHNR and FQNEAQ (reference sequence). V lost 1 base and J lost 0; bases outside the gene matches: 6. CDR3 protein: CASSLGPGTVSNQPQHF. The CDR3 bases are TGTGCCAGCAGCTTAGGGCCCGGGACAGTTAGCAATCAGCCCCAGCATTTT.

This clone was seen once. The V gene is TRBV18, the J gene TRBJ1-2, with D unresolved. The CDR3 totals 13 residues. CDR1 is KGHSH and CDR2 is LQKENI in the germline V gene. V dropped 2 bases and J dropped 8 bases, with 12 bases sitting between them. The CDR3, as DNA: TGTGCCAGCTCACCAACGGAGGGAGCGGGCTACACCTTC. It codes for CASSPTEGAGYTF.

This chain links TRBV5-1 with TRBJ2-7; D gene unclear. V shed 1 base and J shed 2 bases, with 10 bases lying between them. CDR1 SGHRS and CDR2 YFSETQ come from the germline V gene. The CDR3 has 14 residues. CDR3 in amino acids: CASSLYGLAYEQYF. The CDR3 bases are TGCGCCAGCAGCTTGTACGGGCTGGCCTACGAGCAGTACTTC.

This clone was seen only once. The V gene is TRBV6-5, the J gene TRBJ1-1; maybe TRBD1 (6 bases). Germline V gene data show CDR1 as MNHEY and CDR2 as SVGAGI. The CDR3 contains 15 residues. The germline V and J ends were trimmed by 0 bases and 6 bases, with 14 bases remaining between them. The CDR3 DNA follows: TGTGCCAGCAGTTACTCAGGTCGGGGGGCTGCTGAAGCTTTCTTT. Its protein is CASSYSGRGAAEAFF.

This clone was picked up one time. V and J are TRBV7-2 and TRBJ2-7; D not certain. V was pared by 3 bases and J by 0 bases, with 6 bases between. Germline CDR1 is SGHTA and CDR2 is FQGNSA. The CDR3 is 13 residues long. This chain's CDR3 is CASSFPGSYEQYF. The CDR3 DNA reads TGTGCCAGCAGCTTCCCAGGCTCCTACGAGCAGTACTTC.

With regard to this clone: Other DNA variants within this sample encode the same CDR3. The gene calls are TRBV9 and TRBJ2-7; D remains unclear. The V end was cut by 1 base, the J end by 1 base, with 6 bases between. The CDR3 contains 13 residues. Per the germline V gene, CDR1 is SGDLS and CDR2 is YYNGEE. The CDR3 loop is CASSVTDSYEQYF. CDR3 sequence (DNA): TGTGCCAGCAGCGTAACGGATTCCTACGAGCAGTACTTC. Based on the CDR3 plus reference TRBV9 and TRBJ2-7, the full variable domain is DSGVTQTPKHLITATGQRVTLRCSPRSGDLSVYWYQQSLDQGLQFLIQYYNGEERAKGNILERFSAQQFPDLHSELNLSSLELGDSALYFCASSVTDSYEQYFGPGTRLTVT.

The V gene is TRBV9, the J gene TRBJ2-3; unclear D gene. The germline V and J ends were trimmed by 3 bases and 4 bases, with 6 bases remaining between them. Per the germline V gene, CDR1 is SGDLS and CDR2 is YYNGEE. There are 12 residues in the CDR3. For the CDR3, the DNA is TGTGCCAGCAGCGGGATCTCAGATACGCAGTATTTT. Translating it yields CASSGISDTQYF.

V and J are TRBV19 and TRBJ2-7; 8 bases align to TRBD1. The trim removed 5 bases at V and 2 bases at J, leaving 2 bases unmatched. Germline CDR1 and CDR2: LNHDA and SQIVND (reference sequence). CDR3 length equals 13 residues. In DNA form, the CDR3 reads TGTGCCAGTAGTCCGACAGGGGCCTACGAGCAGTACTTC. It encodes CASSPTGAYEQYF.

This chain links TRBV20-1 with TRBJ1-1; TRBD1 matches 8 bases. Germline lookup yields CDR1 DFQATT and CDR2 SNEGSKA (reference sequence). CDR3 length: 11 residues. V lost 4 bases and J lost 6; bases outside the gene matches: 1. CDR3 protein: CSATGGSEAFF. CDR3 coding DNA: TGCAGTGCTACAGGGGGCTCTGAAGCTTTCTTT.

The chain combines TRBV4-1 with TRBJ2-7; D might be TRBD1 or TRBD2, each matching 5 bases. Germline V gene lookup returns CDR1 MGHRA and CDR2 YSYEKL. The V and J ends lost 4 bases and 3 bases respectively, with 16 bases between them. CDR3 size: 15 residues. CDR3 DNA: TGCGCCAGCAGCCGCCTACCGGGACCCGGCTACGAGCAGTACTTC. This sequence encodes CASSRLPGPGYEQYF.

The chain has TRBV9 and TRBJ1-5; D is unclear. Germline V gene data show CDR1 as SGDLS and CDR2 as YYNGEE. Trimming took off 4 bases at V and 0 bases at J, with 8 bases between the two ends. The CDR3 is 14 amino acids. The CDR3 DNA follows: TGTGCCAGCAGCCCCGGACCTAGCAATCAGCCCCAGCATTTT. This sequence encodes CASSPGPSNQPQHF.

The chain carries TRBV6-5 and TRBJ2-5; perhaps D is TRBD1 or TRBD2 (5 bases each). V lost 5 bases and J 0 bases, leaving 10 bases between the germline ends. The germline V gene has CDR1 MNHEY and CDR2 SVGAGI. The CDR3 contains 14 residues. The CDR3 DNA reads as TGTGCCAGCAGTGGGGGAACGTACCAAGAGACCCAGTACTTC. This translates into CASSGGTYQETQYF.

The chain has TRBV2 and TRBJ2-2, with 7 bases lining up with TRBD1. J gave up 4 bases and V 8 bases, and 10 bases lay outside the gene matches. The CDR3 spans 15 residues. Germline V gene sequence: CDR1 SNHLY, CDR2 FYNNEI. CDR3 sequence reads: CASSGGAGGTGELFF. The CDR3 nucleotides are TGTGCCAGCTCTGGGGGAGCAGGGGGCACCGGGGAGCTGTTTTTT. The complete variable domain, with remaining parts taken from reference TRBV2 and TRBJ2-2, reads EPEVTQTPSHQVTQMGQEVILRCVPISNHLYFYWYRQILGQKVEFLVSFYNNEISEKSEIFDDQFSVERPDGSNFTLKIRSTKLEDSAMYFCASSGGAGGTGELFFGEGSRLTVL.

This clone was detected a few times. The DNA for the CDR3 is TGTGCCAGCATAGGGGGTGAAGCTTTCTTT. This gives the protein CASIGGEAFF. V usage is TRBV27 and J usage is TRBJ1-1, with TRBD1 as a possible D gene (6 bases). The CDR3 consists of 10 residues. Trimming left V 7 bases short and J 7 bases short, with 7 bases between. CDR1 and CDR2 from the germline V gene are MNHEY and SMNVEV (reference sequence).

The chain couples TRBV6-6 to TRBJ1-1, with 7 nucleotides matching TRBD1. The V gene end was trimmed by 0 bases and the J gene end by 1 base; junction bases not matched to a gene: 2. The CDR3 length is 15 residues. Per the germline V gene, CDR1 is MNHNY and CDR2 is SVGAGI (reference sequence). The CDR3 DNA follows: TGTGCCAGCAGTTACTCGCAGGGGGAGAACACTGAAGCTTTCTTT. It yields the protein CASSYSQGENTEAFF.

This chain connects TRBV7-3 to TRBJ1-3, with D tentatively TRBD1 (5 bases). Trimming removed 2 bases at V and 4 bases at J, with 15 bases between. The CDR3 has 16 residues. Germline assignment: CDR1 SGHTA and CDR2 FQGTGA. In DNA form, the CDR3 reads TGTGCCAGCAGCTTAGGGGGAATCGATTCCGGAAACACCATATATTTT. Its translation: CASSLGGIDSGNTIYF. The whole variable domain, filled in from reference TRBV7-3 and TRBJ1-3, reads GAGVSQTPSNKVTEKGKYVELRCDPISGHTALYWYRQSLGQGPEFLIYFQGTGAADDSGLPNDRFFAVRPEGSVSTLKIQRTERGDSAVYLCASSLGGIDSGNTIYFGEGSWLTVV.